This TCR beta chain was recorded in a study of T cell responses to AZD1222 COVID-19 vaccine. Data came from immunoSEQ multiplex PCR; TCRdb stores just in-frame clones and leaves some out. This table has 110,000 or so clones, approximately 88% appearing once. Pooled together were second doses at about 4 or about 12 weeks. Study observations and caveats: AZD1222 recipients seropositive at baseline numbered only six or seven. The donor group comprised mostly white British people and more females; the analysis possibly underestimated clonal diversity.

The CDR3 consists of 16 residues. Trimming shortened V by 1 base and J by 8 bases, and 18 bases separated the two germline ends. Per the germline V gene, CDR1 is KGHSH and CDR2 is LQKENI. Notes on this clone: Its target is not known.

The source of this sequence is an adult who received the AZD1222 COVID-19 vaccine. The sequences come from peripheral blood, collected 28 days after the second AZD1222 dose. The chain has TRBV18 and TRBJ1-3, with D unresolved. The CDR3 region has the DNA TGTGCCAGCTCACCACAGAGGACCACAACGGGAGACACCATATATTTT. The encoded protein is CASSPQRTTTGDTIYF.